This T cell receptor beta chain was identified during a study of beta chain features in type 1 diabetes. Looking at the study overall: Age, gender and cell yields were alike across patients and healthy donors. Study-wide points: Shortening that was moderate but significant affected the TCRB CDR3s of Type 1 diabetes patients in all four CD4+ subsets. Any HLA type influence on TCRB rearrangement was left unresolved here.

As every portion of the isolated RNA was reverse transcribed, the sequencing read expressed TCRB transcripts. Assay: immunoSEQ multiplex PCR; the TCRdb copy retains only in-frame clones and omits some. The sample has about 740,000 clones, 13% seen once. CDR1 is MDHEN and CDR2 is SYDVKM in the germline V gene. The CDR3 length is 17 residues. J was trimmed by 0 bases and V by 1 base; bases with no gene match: 6. On this clone itself: Its target is not known.

The specimen sequenced was naive CD4+ T cells from blood. The chain is built from TRBV28 and TRBJ2-1; 7 positions match TRBD1. The clonotype originates from a man aged 18-30 years with type 1 diabetes. CDR3 loop: CASSLFSGTDSYNEQFF. The CDR3 DNA is TGTGCCAGCAGTTTATTTTCCGGGACAGACTCCTACAATGAGCAGTTCTTC.